This record covers a single T cell receptor (beta chain). Per the authors' pipeline: Quantification of nucleated cells was approximated via reference gene primer amplification. The protocol was immunoSEQ multiplex PCR, while the TCRdb copy is restricted to in-frame clones and leaves out a portion. That table is the source of V, J and clone size, and D and trimming were worked out from the DNA. The sample has about 160,000 clones, more than 75% seen once; the top ten hold 8.3%. The data belong to a study of blood T cell repertoires in COVID-19. The germline gives CDR1 SGHNT, CDR2 YENEEA. The CDR3 runs 13 residues. The V gene lost 3 bases and the J gene lost 6 bases, with 9 bases spanning the gap.

V gene TRBV11-3 combines with J gene TRBJ2-1; D gene ambiguous. The material sequenced was peripheral blood. The receptor was derived from a woman in her sixties with COVID-19, enrolled during active disease. CDR3 sequence (DNA): TGTGCCAGCAGCTTTAAGCTCTCCAATGAGCAGTTCTTC. It specifies CASSFKLSNEQFF.